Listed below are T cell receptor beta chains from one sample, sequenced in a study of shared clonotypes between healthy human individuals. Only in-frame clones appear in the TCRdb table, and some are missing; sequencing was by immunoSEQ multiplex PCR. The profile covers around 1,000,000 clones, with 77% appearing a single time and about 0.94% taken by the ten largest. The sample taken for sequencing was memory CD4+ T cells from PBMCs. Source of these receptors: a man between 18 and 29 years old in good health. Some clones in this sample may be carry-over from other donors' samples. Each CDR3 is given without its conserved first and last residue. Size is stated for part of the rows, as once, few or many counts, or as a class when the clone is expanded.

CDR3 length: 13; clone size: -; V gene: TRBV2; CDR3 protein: ASSYVLAGISGQF
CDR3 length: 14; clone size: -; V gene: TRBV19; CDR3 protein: ASTARGVRNTGELF
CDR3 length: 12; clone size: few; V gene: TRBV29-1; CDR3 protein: SVESRAINYGYT
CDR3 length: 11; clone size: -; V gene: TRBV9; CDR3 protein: ASSVGGSYEQY
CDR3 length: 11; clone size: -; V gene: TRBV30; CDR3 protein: AWSVAGGAGYT
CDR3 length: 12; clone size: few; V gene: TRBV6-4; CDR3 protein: ASTKLAGGDEQF
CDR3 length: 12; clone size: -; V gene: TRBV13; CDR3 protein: ASAIGGTLHEQY
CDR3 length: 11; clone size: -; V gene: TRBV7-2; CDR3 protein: ASTLVYGTEAF
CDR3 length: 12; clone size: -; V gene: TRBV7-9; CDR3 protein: ASSFAGTGGGYT
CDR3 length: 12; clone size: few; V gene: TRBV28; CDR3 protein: ATQMTRRYNEQF
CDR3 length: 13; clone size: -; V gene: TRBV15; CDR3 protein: ATSRDNSPGEKLF
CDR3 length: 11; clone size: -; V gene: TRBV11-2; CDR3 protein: ASSLRQRQTQY
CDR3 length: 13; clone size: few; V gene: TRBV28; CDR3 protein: ASSPMGFSNYGYT
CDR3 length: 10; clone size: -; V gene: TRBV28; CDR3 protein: ASSRSTDTQY